Listed below are T cell receptor beta chains from one sample, sequenced in a study of beta chain features in type 1 diabetes. The data were produced by immunoSEQ multiplex PCR, yet TCRdb's version contains in-frame clones alone and is incomplete. The table records a few hundred thousand clones, 9.6% of them present only once. The sequenced sample consisted of central memory CD4+ T cells from blood. The receptors stem from a young man with type 1 diabetes. The CDR3 runs from the conserved cysteine through the conserved F or W. Each record gives: D gene, clone size, V gene, J gene, CDR3 DNA, CDR3 protein. D genes are given only for firm matches. The listing skips clone size in some rows; elsewhere it reads once, few, many or a size class.

D: .
size: few
V: TRBV27
J: TRBJ1-5
DNA: TGTGCCAGCAGTTTAATTAATCAGCCCCAGCATTTT
CDR3: CASSLINQPQHF

D: .
size: few
V: TRBV6-1
J: TRBJ1-3
DNA: TGTGCCAGCAACAGCAGGGGAAACACCATATATTTT
CDR3: CASNSRGNTIYF

D: .
size: few
V: TRBV13
J: TRBJ2-1
DNA: TGTGCCAGCAGCTTACTTGACTACAATGAGCAGTTCTTC
CDR3: CASSLLDYNEQFF

D: TRBD2
size: .
V: TRBV19
J: TRBJ2-5
DNA: TGTGCCAGTAGTATAGCTCAAGCGGGAGGGCAAGAGACCCAGTACTTC
CDR3: CASSIAQAGGQETQYF

D: TRBD1
size: .
V: TRBV30
J: TRBJ2-7
DNA: TGTGCCTGGTGCACCGGGACAGCAAGTTACGAGCAGTACTTC
CDR3: CAWCTGTASYEQYF

D: TRBD1
size: many
V: TRBV7-2
J: TRBJ1-2
DNA: TGTGCCAGCAGCCAAGGACAGGGCAACAACTATGGCTACACCTTC
CDR3: CASSQGQGNNYGYTF

D: .
size: .
V: TRBV4-2
J: TRBJ1-4
DNA: TGTGCCAGCAGCCAAGATGGAACTAATGAAAAACTGTTTTTT
CDR3: CASSQDGTNEKLFF

D: .
size: few
V: TRBV29-1
J: TRBJ1-1
DNA: TGCAGCGTTGTGGTTTACCTGAACACTGAAGCTTTCTTT
CDR3: CSVVVYLNTEAFF

D: TRBD2
size: .
V: TRBV5-1
J: TRBJ2-5
DNA: TGCGCCAGCAGTGGAAGAGCGGGGTTCCAAGAGACCCAGTACTTC
CDR3: CASSGRAGFQETQYF

D: .
size: .
V: TRBV28
J: TRBJ2-5
DNA: TGTGCCAGCAGTGAACGTTTCCCGCAAGAGACCCAGTACTTC
CDR3: CASSERFPQETQYF

D: TRBD1
size: .
V: TRBV28
J: TRBJ2-3
DNA: TGTGCCAGCAGGCTCCCAGGGGGCCTTGTAGATACGCAGTATTTT
CDR3: CASRLPGGLVDTQYF

D: .
size: few
V: TRBV7-6
J: TRBJ2-5
DNA: TGTGCCAGCAGCTTAGGGTCCAGTACGGAGACCCAGTACTTC
CDR3: CASSLGSSTETQYF

D: TRBD1
size: .
V: TRBV11-2
J: TRBJ2-5
DNA: TGTGCCAGCAGCCCTACCGGGACAGGGGGGCGATCGGAGACCCAGTACTTC
CDR3: CASSPTGTGGRSETQYF

D: .
size: few
V: TRBV18
J: TRBJ1-4
DNA: TGTGCCAGCTCAGATATGAGCACAACTAATGAAAAACTGTTTTTT
CDR3: CASSDMSTTNEKLFF

D: TRBD1
size: .
V: TRBV7-9
J: TRBJ1-2
DNA: TGTGCCAGCGCGGACAGGAATGCCTATGGCTACACCTTC
CDR3: CASADRNAYGYTF

D: TRBD2
size: .
V: TRBV7-9
J: TRBJ2-1
DNA: TGTGCCAGCAGCCTCGCAGCGGGAGGGCCAAATGAGCAGTTCTTC
CDR3: CASSLAAGGPNEQFF